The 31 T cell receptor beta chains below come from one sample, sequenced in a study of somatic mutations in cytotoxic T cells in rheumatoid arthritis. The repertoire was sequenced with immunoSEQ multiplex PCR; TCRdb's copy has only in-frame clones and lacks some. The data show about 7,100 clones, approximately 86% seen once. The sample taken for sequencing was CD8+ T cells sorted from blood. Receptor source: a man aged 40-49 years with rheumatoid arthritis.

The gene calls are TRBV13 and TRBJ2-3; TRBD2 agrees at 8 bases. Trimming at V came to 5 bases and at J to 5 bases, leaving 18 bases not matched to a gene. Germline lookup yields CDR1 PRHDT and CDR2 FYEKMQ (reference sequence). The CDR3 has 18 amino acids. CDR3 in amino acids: CASSQLLGLAGKGDTQYF. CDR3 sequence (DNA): TGTGCCAGCAGCCAGCTACTAGGGTTAGCGGGGAAAGGAGATACGCAGTATTTT.

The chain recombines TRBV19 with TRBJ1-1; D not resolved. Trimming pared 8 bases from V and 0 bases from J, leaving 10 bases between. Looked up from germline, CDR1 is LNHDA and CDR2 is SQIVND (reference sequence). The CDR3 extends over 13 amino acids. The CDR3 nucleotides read TGTGCCAGTTTCTCGTTAATGAACACTGAAGCTTTCTTT. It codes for CASFSLMNTEAFF.

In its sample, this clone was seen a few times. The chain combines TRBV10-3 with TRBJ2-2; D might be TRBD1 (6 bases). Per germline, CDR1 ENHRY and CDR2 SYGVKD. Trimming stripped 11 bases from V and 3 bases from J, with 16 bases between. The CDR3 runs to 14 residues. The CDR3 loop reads CALSSAGDTGELFF. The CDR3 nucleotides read TGTGCCCTGAGCTCGGCAGGGGACACCGGGGAGCTGTTTTTT.

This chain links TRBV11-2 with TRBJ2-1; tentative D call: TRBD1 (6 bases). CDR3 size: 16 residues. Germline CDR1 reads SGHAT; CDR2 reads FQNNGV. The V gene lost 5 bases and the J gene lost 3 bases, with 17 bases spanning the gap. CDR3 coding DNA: TGTGCCAGCAGCAGAACTACAGGGTCGATCTACAATGAGCAGTTCTTC. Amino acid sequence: CASSRTTGSIYNEQFF.

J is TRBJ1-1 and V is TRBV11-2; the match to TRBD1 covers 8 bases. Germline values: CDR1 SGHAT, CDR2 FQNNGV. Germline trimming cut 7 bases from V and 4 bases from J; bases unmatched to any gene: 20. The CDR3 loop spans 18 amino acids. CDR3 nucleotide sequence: TGTGCCAGCAACGATAAGGCTGGACAGGGTTTTGCGGGCACTGAAGCTTTCTTT. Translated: CASNDKAGQGFAGTEAFF.

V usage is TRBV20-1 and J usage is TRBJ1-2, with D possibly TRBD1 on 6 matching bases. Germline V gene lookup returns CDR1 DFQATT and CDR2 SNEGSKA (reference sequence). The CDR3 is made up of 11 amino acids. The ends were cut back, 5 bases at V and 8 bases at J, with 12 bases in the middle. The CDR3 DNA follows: TGCAGTGCTCCCAGGGGTAGCGGCTACACCTTC. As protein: CSAPRGSGYTF.

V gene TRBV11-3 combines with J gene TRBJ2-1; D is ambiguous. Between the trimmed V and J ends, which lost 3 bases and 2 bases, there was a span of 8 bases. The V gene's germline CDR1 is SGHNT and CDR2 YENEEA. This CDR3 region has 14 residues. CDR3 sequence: CASSFKSPYNEQFF. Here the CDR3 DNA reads TGTGCCAGCAGCTTTAAGAGCCCCTACAATGAGCAGTTCTTC.

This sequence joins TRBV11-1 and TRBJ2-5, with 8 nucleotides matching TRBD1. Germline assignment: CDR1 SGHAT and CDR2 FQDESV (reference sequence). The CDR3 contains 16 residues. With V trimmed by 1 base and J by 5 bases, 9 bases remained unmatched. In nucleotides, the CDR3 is TGTGCCAGCAGCTTAGTTGGGTCAGGGGGCATGGAGACCCAGTACTTC. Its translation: CASSLVGSGGMETQYF. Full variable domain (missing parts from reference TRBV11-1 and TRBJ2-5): EAEVAQSPRYKITEKSQAVAFWCDPISGHATLYWYRQILGQGPELLVQFQDESVVDDSQLPKDRFSAERLKGVDSTLKIQPAELGDSAMYLCASSLVGSGGMETQYFGPGTRLLVL.

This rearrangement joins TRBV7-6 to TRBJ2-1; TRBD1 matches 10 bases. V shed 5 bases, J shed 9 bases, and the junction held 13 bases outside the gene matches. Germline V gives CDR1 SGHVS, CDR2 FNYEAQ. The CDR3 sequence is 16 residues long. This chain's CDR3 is CASSAGTGASRGEQFF. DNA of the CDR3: TGTGCCAGCAGCGCCGGGACAGGGGCGTCTAGGGGTGAGCAGTTCTTC.

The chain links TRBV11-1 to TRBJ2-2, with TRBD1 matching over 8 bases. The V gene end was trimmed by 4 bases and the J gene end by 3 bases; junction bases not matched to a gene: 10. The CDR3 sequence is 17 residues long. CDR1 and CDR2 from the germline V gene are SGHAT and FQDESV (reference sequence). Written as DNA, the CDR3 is TGTGCCAGCAGCTCCACCACAGGGGGACTTTACACCGGGGAGCTGTTTTTT. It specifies CASSSTTGGLYTGELFF.

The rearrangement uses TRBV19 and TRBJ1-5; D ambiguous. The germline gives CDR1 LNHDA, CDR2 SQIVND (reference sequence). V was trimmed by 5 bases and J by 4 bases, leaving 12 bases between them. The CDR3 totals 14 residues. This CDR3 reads CASSLASGNQPQHF. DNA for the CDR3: TGTGCCAGTAGTTTGGCTTCGGGGAATCAGCCCCAGCATTTT.

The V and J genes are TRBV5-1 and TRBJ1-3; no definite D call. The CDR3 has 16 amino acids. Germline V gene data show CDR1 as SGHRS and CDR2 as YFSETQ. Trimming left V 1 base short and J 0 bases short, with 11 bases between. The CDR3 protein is CASSLRQDYSGNTIYF. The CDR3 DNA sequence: TGCGCCAGCAGCTTGAGGCAGGATTACTCTGGAAACACCATATATTTT.

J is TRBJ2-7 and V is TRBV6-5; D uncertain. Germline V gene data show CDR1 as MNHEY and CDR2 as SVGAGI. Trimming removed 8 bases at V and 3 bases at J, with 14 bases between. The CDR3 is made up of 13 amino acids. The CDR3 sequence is CASAIGSGYEQYF. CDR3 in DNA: TGTGCCAGCGCCATAGGTTCGGGCTACGAGCAGTACTTC.

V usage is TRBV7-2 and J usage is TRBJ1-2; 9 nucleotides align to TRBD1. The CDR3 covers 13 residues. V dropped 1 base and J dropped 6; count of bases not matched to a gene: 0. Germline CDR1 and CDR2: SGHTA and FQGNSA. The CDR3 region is CASSLGTGDGYTF. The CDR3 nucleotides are TGTGCCAGCAGCTTAGGGACAGGGGATGGCTACACCTTC. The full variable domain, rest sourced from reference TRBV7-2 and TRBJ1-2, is GAGVSQSPSNKVTEKGKDVELRCDPISGHTALYWYRQSLGQGLEFLIYFQGNSAPDKSGLPSDRFSAERTGGSVSTLTIQRTQQEDSAVYLCASSLGTGDGYTFGSGTRLTVV.

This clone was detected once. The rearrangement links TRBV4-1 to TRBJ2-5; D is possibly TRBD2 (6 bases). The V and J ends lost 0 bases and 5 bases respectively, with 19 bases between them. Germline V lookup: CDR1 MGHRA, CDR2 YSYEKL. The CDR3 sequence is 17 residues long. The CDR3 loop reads CASSQEPNRGIRETQYF. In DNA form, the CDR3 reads TGCGCCAGCAGCCAAGAACCCAATCGCGGGATTCGGGAGACCCAGTACTTC.

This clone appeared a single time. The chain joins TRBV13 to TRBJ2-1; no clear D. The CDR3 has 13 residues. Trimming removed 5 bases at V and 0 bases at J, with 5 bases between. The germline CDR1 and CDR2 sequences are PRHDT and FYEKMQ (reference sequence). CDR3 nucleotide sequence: TGTGCCAGCAGCCCACACTCCTACAATGAGCAGTTCTTC. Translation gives CASSPHSYNEQFF.

CDR3 sequence (DNA): TGCGCCACCAAGGAGGGGGGGGCCTACAATGAGCAGTTCTTC. Translating gives CATKEGGAYNEQFF. V and J are TRBV23-1 and TRBJ2-1; TRBD2 is a possible D gene (7 bases). TRBV23-1 carries the ORF label, with uncertain function. The V end lost 10 bases, the J end lost 2 bases, and 15 bases lay between the germline ends. This CDR3 spans 14 amino acids.

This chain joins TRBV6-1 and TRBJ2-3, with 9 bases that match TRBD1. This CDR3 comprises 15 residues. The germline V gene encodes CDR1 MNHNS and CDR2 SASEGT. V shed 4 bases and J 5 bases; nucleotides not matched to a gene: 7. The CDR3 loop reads CASSVLDRGRDTQYF. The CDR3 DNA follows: TGTGCCAGCAGTGTCTTGGACAGGGGAAGAGATACGCAGTATTTT.

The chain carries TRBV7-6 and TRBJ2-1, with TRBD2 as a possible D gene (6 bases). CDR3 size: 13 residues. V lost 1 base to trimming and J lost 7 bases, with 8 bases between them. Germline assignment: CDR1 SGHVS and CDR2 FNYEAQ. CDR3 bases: TGTGCCAGCAGCTTAGGGGGGAGGAATGAGCAGTTCTTC. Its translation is CASSLGGRNEQFF.

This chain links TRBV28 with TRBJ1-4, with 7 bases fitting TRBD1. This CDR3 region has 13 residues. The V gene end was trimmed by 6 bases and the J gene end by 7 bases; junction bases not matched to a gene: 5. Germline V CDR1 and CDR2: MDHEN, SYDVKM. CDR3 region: CASRTGYSEKLFF. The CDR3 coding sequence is TGTGCCAGCAGGACAGGGTATAGTGAAAAACTGTTTTTT.

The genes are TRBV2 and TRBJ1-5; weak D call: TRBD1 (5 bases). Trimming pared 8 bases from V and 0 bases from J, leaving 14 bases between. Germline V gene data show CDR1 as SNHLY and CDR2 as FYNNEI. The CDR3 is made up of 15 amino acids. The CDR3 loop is CASGGSANSNQPQHF. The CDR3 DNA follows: TGTGCCAGCGGGGGGTCCGCAAATAGCAATCAGCCCCAGCATTTT.

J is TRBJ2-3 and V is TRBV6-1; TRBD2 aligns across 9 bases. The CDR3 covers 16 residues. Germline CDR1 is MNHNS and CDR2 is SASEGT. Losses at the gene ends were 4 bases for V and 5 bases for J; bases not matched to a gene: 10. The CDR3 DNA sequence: TGTGCCAGCAGTGGTCTGGCGGGGGGGCTGAAAGATACGCAGTATTTT. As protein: CASSGLAGGLKDTQYF.

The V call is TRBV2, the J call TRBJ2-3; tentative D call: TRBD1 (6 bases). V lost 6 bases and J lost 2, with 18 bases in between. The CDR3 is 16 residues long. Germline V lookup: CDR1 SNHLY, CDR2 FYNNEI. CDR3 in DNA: TGTGCCAGCAGCGCCCGGGGCAGGGGAGACACAGATACGCAGTATTTT. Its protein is CASSARGRGDTDTQYF.

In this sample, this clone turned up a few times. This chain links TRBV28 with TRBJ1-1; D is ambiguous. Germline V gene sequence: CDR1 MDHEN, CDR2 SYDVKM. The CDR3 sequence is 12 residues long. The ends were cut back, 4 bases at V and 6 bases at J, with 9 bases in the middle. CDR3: CASSSLAAEAFF. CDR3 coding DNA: TGTGCCAGCAGTTCCTTGGCAGCTGAAGCTTTCTTT.

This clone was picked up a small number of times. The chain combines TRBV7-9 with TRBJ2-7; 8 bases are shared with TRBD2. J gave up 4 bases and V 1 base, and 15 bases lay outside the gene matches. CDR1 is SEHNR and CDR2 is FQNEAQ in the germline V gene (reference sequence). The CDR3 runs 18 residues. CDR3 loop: CASSLELSSGGAVYEQYF. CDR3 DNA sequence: TGTGCCAGCAGCTTAGAACTTAGCTCGGGGGGGGCGGTGTACGAGCAGTACTTC.

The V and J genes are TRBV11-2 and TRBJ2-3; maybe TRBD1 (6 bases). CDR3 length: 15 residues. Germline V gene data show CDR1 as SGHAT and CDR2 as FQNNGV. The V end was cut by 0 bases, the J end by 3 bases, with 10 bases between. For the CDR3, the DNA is TGTGCCAGCAGCTTAGAGTTAACAGGGACAGATACGCAGTATTTT. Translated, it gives CASSLELTGTDTQYF.

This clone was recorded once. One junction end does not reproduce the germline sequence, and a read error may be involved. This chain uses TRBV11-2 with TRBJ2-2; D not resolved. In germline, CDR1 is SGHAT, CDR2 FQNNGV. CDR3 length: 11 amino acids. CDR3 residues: CASGPTWELFF. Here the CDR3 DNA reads TGTGCCAGCGGCCCCACCTGGGAGCTGTTTTTT. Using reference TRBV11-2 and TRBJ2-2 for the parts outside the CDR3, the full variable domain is EAGVAQSPRYKIIEKRQSVAFWCNPISGHATLYWYQQILGQGPKLLIQFQNNGVVDDSQLPKDRFSAERLKGVDSTLKIQPAKLEDSAVYLCASGPTWELFFGEGSRLTVL.

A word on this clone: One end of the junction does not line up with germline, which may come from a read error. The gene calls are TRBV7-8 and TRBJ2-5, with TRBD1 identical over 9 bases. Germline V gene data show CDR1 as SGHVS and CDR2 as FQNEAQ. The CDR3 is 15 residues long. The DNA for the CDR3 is TGTGCCAGCAGCTTAGCGGGGTCCCCGGGGGACAGGGTCGACTTC. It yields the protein CASSLAGSPGDRVDF.

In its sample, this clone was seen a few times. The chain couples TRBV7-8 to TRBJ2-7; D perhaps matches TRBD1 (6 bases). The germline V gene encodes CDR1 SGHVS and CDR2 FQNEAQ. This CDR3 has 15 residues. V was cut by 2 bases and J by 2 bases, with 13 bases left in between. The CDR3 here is CASSLFQGPTYEQYF. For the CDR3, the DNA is TGTGCCAGCAGCTTATTTCAGGGGCCCACCTACGAGCAGTACTTC.

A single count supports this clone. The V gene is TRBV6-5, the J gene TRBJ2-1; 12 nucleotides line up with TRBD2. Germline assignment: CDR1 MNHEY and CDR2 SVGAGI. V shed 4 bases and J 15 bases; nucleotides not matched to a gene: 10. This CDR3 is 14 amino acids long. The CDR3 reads CASSSSSGGDDRFF. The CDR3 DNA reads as TGTGCCAGCAGTTCGTCTAGCGGGGGGGACGACCGGTTCTTC.

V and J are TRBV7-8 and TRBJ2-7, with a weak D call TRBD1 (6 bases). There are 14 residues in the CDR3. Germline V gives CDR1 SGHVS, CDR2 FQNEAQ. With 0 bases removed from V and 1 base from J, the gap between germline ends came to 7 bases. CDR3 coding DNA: TGTGCCAGCAGCTTAGCCGGACAGTCCTACGAGCAGTACGTC. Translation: CASSLAGQSYEQYV.